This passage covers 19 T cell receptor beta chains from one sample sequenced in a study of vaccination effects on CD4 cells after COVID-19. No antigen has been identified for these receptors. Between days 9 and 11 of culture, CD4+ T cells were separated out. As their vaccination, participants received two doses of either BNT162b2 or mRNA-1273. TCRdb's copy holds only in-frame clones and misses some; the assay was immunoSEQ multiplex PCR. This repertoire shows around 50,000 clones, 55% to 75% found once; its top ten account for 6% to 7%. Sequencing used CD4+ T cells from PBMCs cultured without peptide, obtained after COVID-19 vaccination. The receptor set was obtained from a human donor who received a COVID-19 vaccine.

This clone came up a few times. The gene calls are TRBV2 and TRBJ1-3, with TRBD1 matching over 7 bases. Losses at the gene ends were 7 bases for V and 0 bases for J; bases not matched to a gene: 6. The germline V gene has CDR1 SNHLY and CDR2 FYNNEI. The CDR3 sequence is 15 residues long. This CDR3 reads CASKTGQRSGNTIYF. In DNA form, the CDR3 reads TGTGCCAGCAAGACAGGGCAGCGCTCTGGAAACACCATATATTTT.

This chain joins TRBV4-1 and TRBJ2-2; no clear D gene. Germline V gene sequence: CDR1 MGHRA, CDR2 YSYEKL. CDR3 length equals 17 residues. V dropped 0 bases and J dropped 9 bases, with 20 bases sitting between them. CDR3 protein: CASSQDRTRQLIRELFF. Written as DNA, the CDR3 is TGCGCCAGCAGCCAAGATCGAACCAGGCAGCTTATCCGGGAGCTGTTTTTT.

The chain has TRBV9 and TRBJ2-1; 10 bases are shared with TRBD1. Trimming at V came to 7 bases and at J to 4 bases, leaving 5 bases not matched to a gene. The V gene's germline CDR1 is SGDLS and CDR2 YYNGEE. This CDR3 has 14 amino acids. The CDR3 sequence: CASGRDRGYNEQFF. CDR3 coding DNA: TGTGCCAGCGGCCGGGACAGGGGTTACAATGAGCAGTTCTTC. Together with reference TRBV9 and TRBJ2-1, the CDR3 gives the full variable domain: DSGVTQTPKHLITATGQRVTLRCSPRSGDLSVYWYQQSLDQGLQFLIQYYNGEERAKGNILERFSAQQFPDLHSELNLSSLELGDSALYFCASGRDRGYNEQFFGPGTRLTVL.

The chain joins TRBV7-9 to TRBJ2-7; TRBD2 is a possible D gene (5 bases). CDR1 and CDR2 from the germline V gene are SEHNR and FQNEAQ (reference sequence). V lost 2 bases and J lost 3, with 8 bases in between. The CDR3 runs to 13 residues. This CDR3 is CASSLRTSYEQYF. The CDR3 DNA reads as TGTGCCAGCAGCTTACGAACTAGCTACGAGCAGTACTTC.

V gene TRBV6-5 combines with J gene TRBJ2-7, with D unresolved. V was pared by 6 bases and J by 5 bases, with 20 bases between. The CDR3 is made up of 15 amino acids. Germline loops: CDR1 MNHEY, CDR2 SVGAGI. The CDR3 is CASRLANNVVNEQYF. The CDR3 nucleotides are TGTGCCAGCAGACTCGCGAACAACGTTGTGAACGAGCAGTACTTC.

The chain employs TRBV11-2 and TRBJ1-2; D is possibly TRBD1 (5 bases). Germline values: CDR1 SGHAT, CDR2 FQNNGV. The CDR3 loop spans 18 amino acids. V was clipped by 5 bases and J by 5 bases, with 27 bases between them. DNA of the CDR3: TGTGCCAGCAGCGATCTTCCTGGCACTTGGGGACGTAGTTATGGCTACACCTTC. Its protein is CASSDLPGTWGRSYGYTF. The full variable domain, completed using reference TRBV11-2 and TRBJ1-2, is EAGVAQSPRYKIIEKRQSVAFWCNPISGHATLYWYQQILGQGPKLLIQFQNNGVVDDSQLPKDRFSAERLKGVDSTLKIQPAKLEDSAVYLCASSDLPGTWGRSYGYTFGSGTRLTVV.

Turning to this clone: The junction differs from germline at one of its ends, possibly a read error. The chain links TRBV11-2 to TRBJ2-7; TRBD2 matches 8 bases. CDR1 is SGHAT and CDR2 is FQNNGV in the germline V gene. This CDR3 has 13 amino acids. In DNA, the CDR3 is TGTGCCAGCAGCTTAGGGTATGGGCGGGAGGCTTCATTC. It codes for CASSLGYGREASF.

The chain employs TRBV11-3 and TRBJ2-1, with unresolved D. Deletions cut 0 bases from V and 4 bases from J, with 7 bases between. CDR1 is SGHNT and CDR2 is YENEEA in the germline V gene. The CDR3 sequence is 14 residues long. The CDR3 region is CASSLDSLYNEQFF. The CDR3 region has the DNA TGTGCCAGCAGCTTAGACTCCCTTTACAATGAGCAGTTCTTC.

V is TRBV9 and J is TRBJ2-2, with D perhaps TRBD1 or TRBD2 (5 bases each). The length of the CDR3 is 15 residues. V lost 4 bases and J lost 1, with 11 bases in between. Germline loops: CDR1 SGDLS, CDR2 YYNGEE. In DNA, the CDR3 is TGTGCCAGCAGCCCGGGGACGGTGAACACCGGGGAGCTGTTTTTT. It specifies CASSPGTVNTGELFF.

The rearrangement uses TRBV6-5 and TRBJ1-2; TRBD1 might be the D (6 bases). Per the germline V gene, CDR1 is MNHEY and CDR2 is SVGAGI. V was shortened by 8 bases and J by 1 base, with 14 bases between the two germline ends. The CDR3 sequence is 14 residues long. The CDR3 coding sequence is TGTGCCAGCTCAAGAGGGGGGAGTAACTATGGCTACACCTTC. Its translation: CASSRGGSNYGYTF.

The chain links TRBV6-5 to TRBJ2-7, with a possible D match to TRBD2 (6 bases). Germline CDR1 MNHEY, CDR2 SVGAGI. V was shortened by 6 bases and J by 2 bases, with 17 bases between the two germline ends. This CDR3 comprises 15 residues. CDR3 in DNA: TGTGCCAGCAGGTCACCGGGACTGGGTCCCTACGAGCAGTACTTC. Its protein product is CASRSPGLGPYEQYF.

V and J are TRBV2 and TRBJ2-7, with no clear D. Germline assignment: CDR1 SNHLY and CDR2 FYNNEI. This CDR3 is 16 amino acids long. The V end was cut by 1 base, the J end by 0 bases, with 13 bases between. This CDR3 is CASSEENPSLSYEQYF. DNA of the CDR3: TGTGCCAGCAGTGAAGAAAACCCTTCCCTCTCCTACGAGCAGTACTTC.

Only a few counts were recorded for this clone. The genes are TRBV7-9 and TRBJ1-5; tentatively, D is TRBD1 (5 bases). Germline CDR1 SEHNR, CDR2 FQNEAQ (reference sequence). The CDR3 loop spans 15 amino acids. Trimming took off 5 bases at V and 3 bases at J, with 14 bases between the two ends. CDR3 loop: CASSPGTGDNQPQHF. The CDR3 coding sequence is TGTGCCAGCAGCCCCGGGACGGGGGACAATCAGCCCCAGCATTTT.

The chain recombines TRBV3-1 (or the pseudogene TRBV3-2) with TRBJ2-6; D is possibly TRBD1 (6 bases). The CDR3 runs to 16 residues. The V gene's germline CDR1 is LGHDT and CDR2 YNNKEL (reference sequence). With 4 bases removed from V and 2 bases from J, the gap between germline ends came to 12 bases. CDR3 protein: CASSRPQGTGANVLTF. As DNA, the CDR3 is TGTGCCAGCAGCCGACCCCAGGGGACTGGGGCCAACGTCCTGACTTTC.

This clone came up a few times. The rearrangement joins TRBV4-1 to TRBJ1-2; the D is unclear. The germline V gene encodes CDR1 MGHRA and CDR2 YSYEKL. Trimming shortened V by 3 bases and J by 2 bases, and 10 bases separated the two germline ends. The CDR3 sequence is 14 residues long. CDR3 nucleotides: TGCGCCAGCAGCCAGGTAGTGATCAACTATGGCTACACCTTC. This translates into CASSQVVINYGYTF.

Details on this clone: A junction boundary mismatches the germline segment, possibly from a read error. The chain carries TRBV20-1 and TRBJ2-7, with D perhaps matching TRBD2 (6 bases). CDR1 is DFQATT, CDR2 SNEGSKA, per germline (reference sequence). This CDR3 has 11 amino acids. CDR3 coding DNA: TGCAGTGCTATCGGAGCCGGGACTCTTTCATTC. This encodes CSAIGAGTLSF.

As DNA, the CDR3 is TGTGCCAGCAGCTTGGACAGGGGGGGGGCTTATGGCTACACCTTC. As protein: CASSLDRGGAYGYTF. The J gene is TRBJ1-2, the V gene TRBV7-2; TRBD1 aligns across 10 bases. Germline loops: CDR1 SGHTA, CDR2 FQGNSA. The CDR3 extends over 15 amino acids. The J segment lost 5 bases and the V segment lost 3 bases, leaving 6 bases of the junction unmatched.

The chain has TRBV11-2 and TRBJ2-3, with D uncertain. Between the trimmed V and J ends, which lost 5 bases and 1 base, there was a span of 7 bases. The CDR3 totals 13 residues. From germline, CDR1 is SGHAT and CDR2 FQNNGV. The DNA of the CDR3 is TGTGCCAGCAGCAGAAGACGCACAGATACGCAGTATTTT. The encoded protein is CASSRRRTDTQYF.

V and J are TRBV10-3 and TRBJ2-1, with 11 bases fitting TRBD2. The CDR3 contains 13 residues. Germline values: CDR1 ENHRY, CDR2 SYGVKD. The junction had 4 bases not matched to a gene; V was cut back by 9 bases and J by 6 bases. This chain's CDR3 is CAIAGTSGNEQFF. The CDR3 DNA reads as TGTGCCATAGCCGGGACTAGCGGCAATGAGCAGTTCTTC.